The clone carrying this TCR beta chain was observed a single time. Random-hexamer reverse transcription was applied to roughly 0.5 to 1 ug RNA. TCRdb recomputed calls from the immunoSEQ multiplex PCR reads with MiXCR, one row per CDR3 protein. This sample has about 440,000 distinct CDR3 sequences, with roughly 85% found just once. The sample is drawn from a study of CD8 T cells in Susac syndrome. The V gene's germline CDR1 is MNHEY and CDR2 SMNVEV (reference sequence). This CDR3 has 16 residues. V was clipped by 8 bases and J by 0 bases; unmatched bases: 12. The source is a human donor with multiple sclerosis. Specimen: CD8+ T cells from PBMCs. V and J are TRBV27 and TRBJ2-7; TRBD1 matches 8 bases. The DNA of the CDR3 is TGTGCCAGCGCCTTCGAAGAGACAGGGGTCTCCTACGAGCAGTACTTC. Translated, it gives CASAFEETGVSYEQYF.